These T cell receptor beta chains were read from a single sample in a study of CD4 T cells in relation to SARS-CoV-2 and coronaviruses. No antigen has been assigned to these receptors. TCRdb keeps only in-frame clones here, not all; method: immunoSEQ multiplex PCR. The sample shows roughly 18,000 clones, nearly 75% of them seen only once. Source material: CD4+ T cells from PBMCs, cultured in vitro. The receptors were gathered from a human donor in good health. CDR3s leave out the opening cysteine and the closing phenylalanine or tryptophan.

>TRBV5-1|TRBJ2-3
ASSLEGTASTDTQY
>TRBV5-1|TRBJ2-7
ASSSTSAGVPLEQY
>TRBV2|TRBJ1-4
ASSQDRGREKLF
>TRBV19|TRBJ2-3
ASSNLEPDTQY
>TRBV6-5|TRBJ2-7
ASSQAGGEQY
>TRBV4-2|TRBJ1-1
ASSQESRGLTEAF
>TRBV2|TRBJ1-1
ASSEGLLTEAF
>TRBV5-5|TRBJ2-1
ASSLWQDEQF
>TRBV28|TRBJ1-2
ASSTRQGGGYT
>TRBV20-1|TRBJ1-4
SASTGINEKLF
>TRBV10-3|TRBJ1-3
AISPGEGRGYSGNTIY
>TRBV5-6|TRBJ1-5
ASSLASGMLDQPQH
>TRBV18|TRBJ2-7
ASSPESYEQY
>TRBV24-1|TRBJ2-5
ATSDKYGEETQY
>TRBV19|TRBJ2-3
ASSPGGHDDTQY
>TRBV28|TRBJ1-2
ASSSNLGRHYGYT
>TRBV19|TRBJ1-1
ASSPVVGGASAEAF
>TRBV7-3|TRBJ2-7
ASSLRAGPKGTSGSSYEQY
>TRBV6-5|TRBJ1-2
ASSSGSGGAREGYT
>TRBV3-1/TRBV3-2|TRBJ2-3
ASRGAGSTDTQY
>TRBV24-1|TRBJ2-5
ATSDVHRETQY
>TRBV6-2/TRBV6-3|TRBJ2-1
ASSFPKSATKYNEQF
>TRBV10-3|TRBJ2-7
AISESTSGVYEQY
>TRBV28|TRBJ2-7
ASSLYEPAGVEQY
>TRBV5-8|TRBJ2-2
ASSGLQGKPTGELF
>TRBV15|TRBJ1-1
ATSRGWIEGNTEAF
>TRBV9|TRBJ2-7
ASSLQPEGYEQY
>TRBV5-1|TRBJ2-3
ASSLDRDTDTQY
>TRBV10-3|TRBJ2-5
AISEGRWQTQY
>TRBV6-2/TRBV6-3|TRBJ2-5
ASSYSIPSGGETQY
>TRBV9|TRBJ1-1
ASNRRGDTEAF
>TRBV5-6|TRBJ1-2
ASSDTRGQGLSYT
>TRBV6-5|TRBJ2-7
ASSYSRDGSYEQY
>TRBV18|TRBJ2-7
ASSPPAGAQYEQY
>TRBV18|TRBJ1-4
ASSPSGNEKLF
>TRBV6-1|TRBJ1-5
ASSEEDRKGATQH
>TRBV11-3|TRBJ2-3
ASSRDSTDTQY
>TRBV5-6|TRBJ1-3
ASSSAGDTIY
>TRBV3-1/TRBV3-2|TRBJ2-7
ASSRGNYEQY
>TRBV30|TRBJ2-2
AWSQAGTGELF
>TRBV6-5|TRBJ1-5
ASSLGRGQPQH